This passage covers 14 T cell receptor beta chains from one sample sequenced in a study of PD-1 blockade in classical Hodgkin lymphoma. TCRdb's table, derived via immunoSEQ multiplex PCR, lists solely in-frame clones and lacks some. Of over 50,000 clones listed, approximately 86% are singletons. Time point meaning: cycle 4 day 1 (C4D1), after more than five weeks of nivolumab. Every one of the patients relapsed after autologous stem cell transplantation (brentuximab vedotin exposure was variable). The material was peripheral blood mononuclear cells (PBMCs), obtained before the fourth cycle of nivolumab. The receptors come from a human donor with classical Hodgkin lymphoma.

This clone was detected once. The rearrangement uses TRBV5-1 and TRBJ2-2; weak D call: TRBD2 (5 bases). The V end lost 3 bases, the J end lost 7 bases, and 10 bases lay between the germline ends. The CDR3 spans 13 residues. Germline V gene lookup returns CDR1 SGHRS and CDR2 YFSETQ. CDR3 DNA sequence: TGCGCCAGCAGCTCTACTAGTAACGGGGAGCTGTTTTTT. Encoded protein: CASSSTSNGELFF.

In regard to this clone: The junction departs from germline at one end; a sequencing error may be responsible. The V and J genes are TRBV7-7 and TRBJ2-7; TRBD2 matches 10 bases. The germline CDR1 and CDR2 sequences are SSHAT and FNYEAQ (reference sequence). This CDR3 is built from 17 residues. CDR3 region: CASSPPAGGGITYEQYF. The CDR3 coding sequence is TGTGCTAGCAGCCCCCCAGCGGGAGGGGGAATCACCTACGAGCAGTACTTC.

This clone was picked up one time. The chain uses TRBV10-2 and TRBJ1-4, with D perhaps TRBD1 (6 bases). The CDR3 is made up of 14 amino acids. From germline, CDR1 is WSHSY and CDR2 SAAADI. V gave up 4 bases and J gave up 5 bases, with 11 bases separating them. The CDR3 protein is CASSGSGVNEKLFF. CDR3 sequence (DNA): TGCGCCAGCAGTGGGTCAGGGGTAAATGAAAAACTGTTTTTT.

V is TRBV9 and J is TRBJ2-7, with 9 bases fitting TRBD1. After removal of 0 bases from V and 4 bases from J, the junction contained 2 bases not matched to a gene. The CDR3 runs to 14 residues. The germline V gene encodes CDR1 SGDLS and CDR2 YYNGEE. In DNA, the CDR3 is TGTGCCAGCAGCGTAGGGGGACAGGGTTACGAGCAGTACTTC. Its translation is CASSVGGQGYEQYF.

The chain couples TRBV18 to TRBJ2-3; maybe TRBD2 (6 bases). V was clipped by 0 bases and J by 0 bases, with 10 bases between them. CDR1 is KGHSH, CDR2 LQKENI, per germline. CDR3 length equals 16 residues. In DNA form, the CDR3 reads TGTGCCAGCTCACCACCGGGGAGGCGGAGCACAGATACGCAGTATTTT. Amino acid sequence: CASSPPGRRSTDTQYF. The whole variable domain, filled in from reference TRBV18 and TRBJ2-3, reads NAGVMQNPRHLVRRRGQEARLRCSPMKGHSHVYWYRQLPEEGLKFMVYLQKENIIDESGMPKERFSAEFPKEGPSILRIQQVVRGDSAAYFCASSPPGRRSTDTQYFGPGTRLTVL.

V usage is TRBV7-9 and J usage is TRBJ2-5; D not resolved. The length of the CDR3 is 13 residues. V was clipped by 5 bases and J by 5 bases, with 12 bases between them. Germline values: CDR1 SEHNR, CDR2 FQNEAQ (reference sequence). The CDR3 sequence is CASSLAEPETQYF. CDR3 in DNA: TGTGCCAGCAGCCTTGCAGAGCCCGAGACCCAGTACTTC.

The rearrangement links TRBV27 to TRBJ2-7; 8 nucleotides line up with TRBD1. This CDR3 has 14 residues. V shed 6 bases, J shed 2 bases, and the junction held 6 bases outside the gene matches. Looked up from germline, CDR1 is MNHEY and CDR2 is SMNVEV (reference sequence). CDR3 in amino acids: CASSRTGIPYEQYF. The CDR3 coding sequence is TGTGCCAGCAGCCGGACAGGGATTCCCTACGAGCAGTACTTC.

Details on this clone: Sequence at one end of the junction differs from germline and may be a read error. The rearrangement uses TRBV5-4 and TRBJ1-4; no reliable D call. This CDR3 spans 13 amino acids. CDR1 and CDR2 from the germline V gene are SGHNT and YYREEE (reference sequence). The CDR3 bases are TGTGCCAGCAGCCCTGCCGGGAATGAGAAACTGTTTTTT. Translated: CASSPAGNEKLFF.

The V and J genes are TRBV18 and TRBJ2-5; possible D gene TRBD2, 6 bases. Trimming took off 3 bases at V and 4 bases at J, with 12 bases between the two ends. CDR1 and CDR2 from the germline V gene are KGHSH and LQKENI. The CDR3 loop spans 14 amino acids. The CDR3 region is CASSPWTTPETQYF. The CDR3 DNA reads TGTGCCAGCTCACCCTGGACTACCCCAGAGACCCAGTACTTC.

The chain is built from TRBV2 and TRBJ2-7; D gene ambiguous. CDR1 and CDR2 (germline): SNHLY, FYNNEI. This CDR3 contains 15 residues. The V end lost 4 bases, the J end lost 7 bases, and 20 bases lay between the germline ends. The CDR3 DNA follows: TGTGCCAGCAGTGCCCGCGAAGAAAGGGTTCGAGAGCAGTACTTC. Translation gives CASSAREERVREQYF.

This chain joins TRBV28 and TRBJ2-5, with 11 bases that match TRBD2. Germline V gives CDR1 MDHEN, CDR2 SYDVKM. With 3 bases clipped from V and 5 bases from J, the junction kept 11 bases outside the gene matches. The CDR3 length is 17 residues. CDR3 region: CASSLSWLAGGGETQYF. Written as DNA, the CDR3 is TGTGCCAGCAGTTTGTCATGGCTAGCGGGGGGCGGGGAGACCCAGTACTTC.

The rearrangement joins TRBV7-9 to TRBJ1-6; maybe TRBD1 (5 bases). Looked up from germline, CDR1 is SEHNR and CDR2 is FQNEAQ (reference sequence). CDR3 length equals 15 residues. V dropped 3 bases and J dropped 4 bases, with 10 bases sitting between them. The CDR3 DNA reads TGTGCCAGCAGCTTCCCGGGACGGTATAATTCACCCCTCCACTTT. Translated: CASSFPGRYNSPLHF.

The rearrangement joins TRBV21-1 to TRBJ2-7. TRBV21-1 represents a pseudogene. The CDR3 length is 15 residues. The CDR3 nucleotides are TGTGCCAGCAGCAAACGGGCGTGGAGCTCCTACGAGCAGTACTTC. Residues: CASSKRAWSSYEQYF.

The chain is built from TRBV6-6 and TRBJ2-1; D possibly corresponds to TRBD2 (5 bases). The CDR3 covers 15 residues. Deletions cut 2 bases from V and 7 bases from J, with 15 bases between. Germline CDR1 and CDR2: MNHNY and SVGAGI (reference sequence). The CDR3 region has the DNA TGTGCCAGCAGTTACGATCTTAGTCGGGGTAATGAGCAGTTCTTC. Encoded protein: CASSYDLSRGNEQFF.